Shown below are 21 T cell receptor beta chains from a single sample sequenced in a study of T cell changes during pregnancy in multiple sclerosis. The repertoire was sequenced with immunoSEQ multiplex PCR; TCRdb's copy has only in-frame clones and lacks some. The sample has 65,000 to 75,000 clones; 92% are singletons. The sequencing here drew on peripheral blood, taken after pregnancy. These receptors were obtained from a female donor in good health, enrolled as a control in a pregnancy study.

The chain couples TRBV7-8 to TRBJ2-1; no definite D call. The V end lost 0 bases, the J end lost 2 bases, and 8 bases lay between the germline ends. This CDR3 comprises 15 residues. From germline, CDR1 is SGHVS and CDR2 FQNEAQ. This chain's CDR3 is CASSLAYQTYNEQFF. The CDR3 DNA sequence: TGTGCCAGCAGCTTAGCGTACCAGACCTACAATGAGCAGTTCTTC.

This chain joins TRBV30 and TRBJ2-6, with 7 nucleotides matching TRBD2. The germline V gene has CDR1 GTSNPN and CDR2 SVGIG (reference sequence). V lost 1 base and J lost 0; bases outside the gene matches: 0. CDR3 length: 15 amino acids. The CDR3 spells CAWSGGGSGANVLTF. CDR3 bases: TGTGCCTGGAGTGGGGGGGGCTCTGGGGCCAACGTCCTGACTTTC.

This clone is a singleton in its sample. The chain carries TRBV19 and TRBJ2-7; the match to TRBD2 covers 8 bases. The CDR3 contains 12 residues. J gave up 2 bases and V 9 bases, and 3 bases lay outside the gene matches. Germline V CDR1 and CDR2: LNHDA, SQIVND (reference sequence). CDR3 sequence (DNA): TGTGCCAGCCGAGCGGGGGCCTACGAGCAGTACTTC. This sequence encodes CASRAGAYEQYF.

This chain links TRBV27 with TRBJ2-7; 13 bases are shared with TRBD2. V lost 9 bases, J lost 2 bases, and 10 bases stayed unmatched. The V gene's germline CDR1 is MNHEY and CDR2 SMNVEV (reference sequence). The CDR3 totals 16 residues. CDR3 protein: CASSAPGTSGTYEQYF. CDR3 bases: TGTGCCAGTTCCGCACCCGGGACTAGCGGGACCTACGAGCAGTACTTC.

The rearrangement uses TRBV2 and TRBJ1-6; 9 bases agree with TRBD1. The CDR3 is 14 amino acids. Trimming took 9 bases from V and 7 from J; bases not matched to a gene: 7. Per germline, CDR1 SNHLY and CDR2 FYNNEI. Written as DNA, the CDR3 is TGTGCCAGGGGGGGGACAGGGAACAATTCACCCCTCCACTTT. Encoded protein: CARGGTGNNSPLHF.

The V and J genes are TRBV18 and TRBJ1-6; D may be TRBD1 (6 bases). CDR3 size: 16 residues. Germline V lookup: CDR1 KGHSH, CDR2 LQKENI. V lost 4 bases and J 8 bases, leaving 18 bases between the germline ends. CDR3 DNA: TGTGCCAGCTCACTAACCACAGGGAAAGTTGATTCACCCCTCCACTTT. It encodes CASSLTTGKVDSPLHF.

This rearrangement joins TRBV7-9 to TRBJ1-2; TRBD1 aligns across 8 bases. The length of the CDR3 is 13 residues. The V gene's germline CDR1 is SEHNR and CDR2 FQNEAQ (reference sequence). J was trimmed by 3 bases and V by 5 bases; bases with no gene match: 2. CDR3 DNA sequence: TGTGCCAGCAGCGGACAGGGATACTATGGCTACACCTTC. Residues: CASSGQGYYGYTF.

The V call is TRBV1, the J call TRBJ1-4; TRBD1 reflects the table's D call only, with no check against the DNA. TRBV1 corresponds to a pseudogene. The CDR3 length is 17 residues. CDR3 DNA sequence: TGCACCAGCAGCCAAGTAGAGTCTGGGACAGAAAATGAAAAACTGTTTTTT. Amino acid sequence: CTSSQVESGTENEKLFF.

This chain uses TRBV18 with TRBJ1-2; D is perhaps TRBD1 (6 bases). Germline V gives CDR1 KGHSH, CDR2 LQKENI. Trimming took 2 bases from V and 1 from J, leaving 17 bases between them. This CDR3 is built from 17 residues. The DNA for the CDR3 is TGTGCCAGCTCACCAACGTTGCGCGGGGGCGATAACTATGGCTACACCTTC. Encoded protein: CASSPTLRGGDNYGYTF.

CDR3 nucleotides: TGTGCCAGGACCACCGGAATTAGCGGAAGCTCCTACAATGAGCAGTTCTTC. Translated: CARTTGISGSSYNEQFF. V is TRBV11-3 and J is TRBJ2-1; a weak D match, TRBD2 (6 bases). V was shortened by 9 bases and J by 0 bases, with 21 bases between the two germline ends. CDR3 size: 17 residues. CDR1 is SGHNT and CDR2 is YENEEA in the germline V gene.

CDR3 nucleotide sequence: TGTGCCAGCAGTGAAGGTGTCTATAGCAATCAGCCCCAGCATTTT. Its protein product is CASSEGVYSNQPQHF. The chain joins TRBV6-1 to TRBJ1-5; no reliable D call. From germline, CDR1 is MNHNS and CDR2 SASEGT. Between the trimmed V and J ends, which lost 1 base and 0 bases, there was a span of 7 bases. This CDR3 is 15 amino acids long.

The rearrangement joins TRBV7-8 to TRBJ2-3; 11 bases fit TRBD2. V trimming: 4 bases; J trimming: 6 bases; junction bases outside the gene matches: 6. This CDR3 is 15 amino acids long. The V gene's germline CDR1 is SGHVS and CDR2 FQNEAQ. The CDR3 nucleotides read TGTGCCAGCAGCTATCTAGCGGGAGGTCGGGATACGCAGTATTTT. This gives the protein CASSYLAGGRDTQYF.

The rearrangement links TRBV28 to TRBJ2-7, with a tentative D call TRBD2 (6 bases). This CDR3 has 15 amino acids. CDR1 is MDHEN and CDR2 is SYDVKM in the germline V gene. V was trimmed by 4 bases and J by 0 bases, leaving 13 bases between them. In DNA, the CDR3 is TGTGCCAGCAGTTCTGAGGGAGGTCGCTCCTACGAGCAGTACTTC. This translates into CASSSEGGRSYEQYF.

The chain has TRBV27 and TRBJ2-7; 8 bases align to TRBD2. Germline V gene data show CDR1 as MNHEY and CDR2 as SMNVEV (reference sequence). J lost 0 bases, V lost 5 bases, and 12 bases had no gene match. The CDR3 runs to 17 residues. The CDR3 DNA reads TGTGCCAGCAGTCCTTTCTGGACGGGGGGGAGCTCCTACGAGCAGTACTTC. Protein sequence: CASSPFWTGGSSYEQYF.

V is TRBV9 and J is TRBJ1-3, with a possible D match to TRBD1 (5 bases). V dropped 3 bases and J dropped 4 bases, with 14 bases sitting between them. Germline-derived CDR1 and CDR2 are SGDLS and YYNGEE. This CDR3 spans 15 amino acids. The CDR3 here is CASSAGTPRGNTIYF. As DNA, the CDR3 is TGTGCCAGCAGCGCAGGGACTCCGAGGGGAAACACCATATATTTT. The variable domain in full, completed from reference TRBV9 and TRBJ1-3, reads DSGVTQTPKHLITATGQRVTLRCSPRSGDLSVYWYQQSLDQGLQFLIQYYNGEERAKGNILERFSAQQFPDLHSELNLSSLELGDSALYFCASSAGTPRGNTIYFGEGSWLTVV.

The CDR3 region is CSVTDRGPGDTQYF. In nucleotides, the CDR3 is TGCAGCGTTACCGATAGAGGTCCGGGGGATACGCAGTATTTT. This chain links TRBV29-1 with TRBJ2-3, with a possible D match to TRBD2 (5 bases). The V end lost 5 bases, the J end lost 6 bases, and 18 bases lay between the germline ends. The germline gives CDR1 SQVTM, CDR2 ANQGSEA. The CDR3 consists of 14 residues.

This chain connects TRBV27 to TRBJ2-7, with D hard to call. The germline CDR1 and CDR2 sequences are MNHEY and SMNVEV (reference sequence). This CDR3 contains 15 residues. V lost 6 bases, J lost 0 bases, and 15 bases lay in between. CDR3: CASREQSPSSYEQYF. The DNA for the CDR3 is TGTGCCAGCAGGGAGCAATCCCCCAGCTCCTACGAGCAGTACTTC.

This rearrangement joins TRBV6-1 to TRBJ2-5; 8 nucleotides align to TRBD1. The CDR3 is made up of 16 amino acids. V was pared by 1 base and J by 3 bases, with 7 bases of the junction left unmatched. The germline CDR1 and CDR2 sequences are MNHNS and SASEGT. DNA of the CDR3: TGTGCCAGCAGTGAAGTAGGGACAGGAGTTGAAGAGACCCAGTACTTC. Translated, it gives CASSEVGTGVEETQYF.

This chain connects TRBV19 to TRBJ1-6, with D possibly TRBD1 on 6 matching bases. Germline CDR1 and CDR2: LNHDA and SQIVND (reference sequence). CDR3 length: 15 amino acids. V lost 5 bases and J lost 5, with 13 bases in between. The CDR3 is CASSQNRQDNSPLHF. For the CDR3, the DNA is TGTGCCAGTAGTCAAAACCGACAGGATAATTCACCCCTCCACTTT.

The CDR3 here is CASSQETLTTGELFF. The CDR3, as DNA: TGCGCCAGCAGCCAAGAGACACTGACCACCGGGGAGCTGTTTTTT. The chain employs TRBV4-3 and TRBJ2-2; the D is unclear. Germline CDR1 and CDR2: LGHNA and YSLEER. Trimming pared 0 bases from V and 4 bases from J, leaving 9 bases between. The CDR3 consists of 15 residues.

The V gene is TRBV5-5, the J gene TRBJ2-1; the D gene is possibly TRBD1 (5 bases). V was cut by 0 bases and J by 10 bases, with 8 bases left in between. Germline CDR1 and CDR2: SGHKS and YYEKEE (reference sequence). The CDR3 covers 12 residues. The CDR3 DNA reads TGTGCCAGCAGCTTGGAAGGGGCAGAGCAGTTCTTC. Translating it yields CASSLEGAEQFF.